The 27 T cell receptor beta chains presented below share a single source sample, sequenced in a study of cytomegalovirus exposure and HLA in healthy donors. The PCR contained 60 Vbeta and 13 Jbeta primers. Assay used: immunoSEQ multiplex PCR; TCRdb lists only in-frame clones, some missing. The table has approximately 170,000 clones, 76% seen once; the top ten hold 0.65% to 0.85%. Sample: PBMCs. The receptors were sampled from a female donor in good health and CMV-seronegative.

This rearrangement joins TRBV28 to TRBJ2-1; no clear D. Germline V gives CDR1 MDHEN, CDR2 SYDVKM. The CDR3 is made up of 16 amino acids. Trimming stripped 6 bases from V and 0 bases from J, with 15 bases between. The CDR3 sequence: CASSLTLVSSYNEQFF. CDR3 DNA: TGTGCCAGCAGCTTAACCTTAGTAAGCTCCTACAATGAGCAGTTCTTC. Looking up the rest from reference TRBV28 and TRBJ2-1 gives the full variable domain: DVKVTQSSRYLVKRTGEKVFLECVQDMDHENMFWYRQDPGLGLRLIYFSYDVKMKEKGDIPEGYSVSREKKERFSLILESASTNQTSMYLCASSLTLVSSYNEQFFGPGTRLTVL.

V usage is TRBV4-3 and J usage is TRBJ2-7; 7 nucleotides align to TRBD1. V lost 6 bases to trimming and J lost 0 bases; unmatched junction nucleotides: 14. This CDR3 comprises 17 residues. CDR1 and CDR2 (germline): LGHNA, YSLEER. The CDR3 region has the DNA TGCGCCAGCAGGCACCGGGACAGCCATCAATTCTCCTACGAGCAGTACTTC. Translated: CASRHRDSHQFSYEQYF.

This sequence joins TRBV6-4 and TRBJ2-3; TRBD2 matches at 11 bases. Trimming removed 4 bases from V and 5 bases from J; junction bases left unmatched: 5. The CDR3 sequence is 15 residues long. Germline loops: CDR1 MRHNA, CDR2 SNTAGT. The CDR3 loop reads CASSGLAGGLDTQYF. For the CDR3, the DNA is TGTGCCAGCAGTGGCCTAGCGGGGGGTCTAGATACGCAGTATTTT.

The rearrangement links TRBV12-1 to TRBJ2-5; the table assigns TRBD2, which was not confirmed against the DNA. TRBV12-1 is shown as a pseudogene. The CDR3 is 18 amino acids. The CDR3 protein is CASSPTPLGGSGPETQYF. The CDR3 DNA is TGTGCCAGCAGCCCCACCCCTCTTGGCGGGAGTGGGCCCGAGACCCAGTACTTC.

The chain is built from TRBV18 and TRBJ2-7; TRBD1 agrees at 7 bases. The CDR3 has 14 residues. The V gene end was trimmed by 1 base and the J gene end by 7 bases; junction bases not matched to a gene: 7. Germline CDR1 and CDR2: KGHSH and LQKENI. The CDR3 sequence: CASSPRDSRGEQYF. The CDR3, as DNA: TGTGCCAGCTCACCACGGGACAGCAGGGGGGAGCAGTACTTC.

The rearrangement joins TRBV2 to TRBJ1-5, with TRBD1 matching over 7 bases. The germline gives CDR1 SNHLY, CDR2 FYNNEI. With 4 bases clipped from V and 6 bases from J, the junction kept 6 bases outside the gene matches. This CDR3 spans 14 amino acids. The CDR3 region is CASSGTGGIQPQHF. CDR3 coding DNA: TGTGCCAGCAGTGGGACAGGTGGGATTCAGCCCCAGCATTTT.

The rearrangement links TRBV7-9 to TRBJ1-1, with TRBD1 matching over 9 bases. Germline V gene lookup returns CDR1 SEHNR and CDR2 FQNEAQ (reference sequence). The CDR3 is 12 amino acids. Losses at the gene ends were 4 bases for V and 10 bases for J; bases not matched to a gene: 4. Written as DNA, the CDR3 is TGTGCCAGCAGCTCTGACAGGGGGAGAGCTTTCTTT. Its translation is CASSSDRGRAFF.

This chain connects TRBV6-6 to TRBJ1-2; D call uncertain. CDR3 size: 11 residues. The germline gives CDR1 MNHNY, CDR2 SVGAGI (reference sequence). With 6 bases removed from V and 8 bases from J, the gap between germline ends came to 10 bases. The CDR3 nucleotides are TGTGCCAGCAGCCACAGCTACGGCTACACCTTC. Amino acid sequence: CASSHSYGYTF.

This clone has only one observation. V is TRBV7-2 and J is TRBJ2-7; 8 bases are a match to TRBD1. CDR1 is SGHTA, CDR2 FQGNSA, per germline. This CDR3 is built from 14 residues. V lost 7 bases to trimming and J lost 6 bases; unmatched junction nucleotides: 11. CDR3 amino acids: CASTQQGERSEQYF. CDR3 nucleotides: TGTGCCAGCACCCAACAGGGGGAGCGGAGCGAGCAGTACTTC. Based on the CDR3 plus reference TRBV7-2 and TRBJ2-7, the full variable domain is GAGVSQSPSNKVTEKGKDVELRCDPISGHTALYWYRQSLGQGLEFLIYFQGNSAPDKSGLPSDRFSAERTGGSVSTLTIQRTQQEDSAVYLCASTQQGERSEQYFGPGTRLTVT.

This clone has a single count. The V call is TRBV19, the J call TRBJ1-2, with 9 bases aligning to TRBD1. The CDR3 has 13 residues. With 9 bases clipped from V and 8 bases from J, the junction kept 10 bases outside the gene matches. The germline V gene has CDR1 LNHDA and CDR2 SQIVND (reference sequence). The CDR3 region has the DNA TGTGCCAGCCACCCTCCGGGACAGGGAGGCTACACCTTC. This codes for CASHPPGQGGYTF.

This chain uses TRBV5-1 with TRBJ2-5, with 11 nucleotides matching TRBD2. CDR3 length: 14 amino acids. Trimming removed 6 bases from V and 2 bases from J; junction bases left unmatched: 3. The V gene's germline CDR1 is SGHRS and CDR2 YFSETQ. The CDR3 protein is CASTSGGIQETQYF. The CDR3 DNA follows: TGCGCCAGCACTAGCGGGGGGATTCAAGAGACCCAGTACTTC.

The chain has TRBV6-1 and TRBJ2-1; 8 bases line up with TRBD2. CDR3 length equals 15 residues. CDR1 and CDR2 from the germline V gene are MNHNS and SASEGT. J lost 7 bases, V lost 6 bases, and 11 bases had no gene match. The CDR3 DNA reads TGTGCCAGCAGGACAAGCGGGAGCGGGTCTAATGAGCAGTTCTTC. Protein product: CASRTSGSGSNEQFF.

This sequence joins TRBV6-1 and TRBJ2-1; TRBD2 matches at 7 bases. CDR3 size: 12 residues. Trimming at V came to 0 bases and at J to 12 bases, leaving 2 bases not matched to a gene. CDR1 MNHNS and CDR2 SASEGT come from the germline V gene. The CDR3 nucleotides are TGTGCCAGCAGTGAAGCAGGGAGGGGGCAGTTCTTC. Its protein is CASSEAGRGQFF.

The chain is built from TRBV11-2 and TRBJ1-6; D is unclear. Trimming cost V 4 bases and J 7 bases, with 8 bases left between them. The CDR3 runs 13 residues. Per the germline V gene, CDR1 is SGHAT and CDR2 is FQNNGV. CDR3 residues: CASSSYSNSPLHF. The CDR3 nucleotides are TGTGCCAGCAGCTCTTACAGCAATTCACCCCTCCACTTT.

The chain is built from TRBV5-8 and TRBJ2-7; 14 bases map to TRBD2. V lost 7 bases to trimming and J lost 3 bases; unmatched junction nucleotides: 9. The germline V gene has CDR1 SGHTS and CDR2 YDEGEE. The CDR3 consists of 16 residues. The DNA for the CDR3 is TGTGCCAGCCGGACCGGGACTAGCGGGAGTAGCTACGAGCAGTACTTC. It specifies CASRTGTSGSSYEQYF.

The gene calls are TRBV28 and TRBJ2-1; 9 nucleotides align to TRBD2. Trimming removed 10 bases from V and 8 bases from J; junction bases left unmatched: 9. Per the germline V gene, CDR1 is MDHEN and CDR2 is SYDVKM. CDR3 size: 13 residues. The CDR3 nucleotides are TGTGCCATAGGGGGAGCGGGAGGCGATGAGCAGTTCTTC. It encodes CAIGGAGGDEQFF. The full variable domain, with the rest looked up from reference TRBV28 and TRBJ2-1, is DVKVTQSSRYLVKRTGEKVFLECVQDMDHENMFWYRQDPGLGLRLIYFSYDVKMKEKGDIPEGYSVSREKKERFSLILESASTNQTSMYLCAIGGAGGDEQFFGPGTRLTVL.

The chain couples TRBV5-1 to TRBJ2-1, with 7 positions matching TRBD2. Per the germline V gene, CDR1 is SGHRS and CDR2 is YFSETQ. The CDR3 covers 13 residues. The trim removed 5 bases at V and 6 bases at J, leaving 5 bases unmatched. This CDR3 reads CASRAGDGNEQFF. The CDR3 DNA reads TGCGCCAGCAGGGCGGGAGACGGCAATGAGCAGTTCTTC.

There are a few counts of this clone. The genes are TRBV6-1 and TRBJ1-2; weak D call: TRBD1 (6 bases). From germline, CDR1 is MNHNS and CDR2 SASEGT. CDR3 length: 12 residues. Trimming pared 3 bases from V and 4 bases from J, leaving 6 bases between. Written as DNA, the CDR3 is TGTGCCAGCAGTGAGGGGGCCTATGGCTACACCTTC. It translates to CASSEGAYGYTF.

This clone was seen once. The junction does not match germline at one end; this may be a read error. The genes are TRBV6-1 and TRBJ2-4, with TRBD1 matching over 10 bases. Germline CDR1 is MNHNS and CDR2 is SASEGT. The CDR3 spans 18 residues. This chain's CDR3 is CASSVNPGQGTAKNSQYF. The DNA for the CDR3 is TGTGCCAGCAGTGTGAACCCGGGACAGGGGACAGCCAAAAACAGTCAGTACTTC.

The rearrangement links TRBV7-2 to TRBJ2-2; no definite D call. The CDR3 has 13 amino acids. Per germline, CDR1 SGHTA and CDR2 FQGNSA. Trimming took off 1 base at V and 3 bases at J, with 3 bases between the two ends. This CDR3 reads CASSLDYTGELFF. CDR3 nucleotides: TGTGCCAGCAGCTTAGACTACACCGGGGAGCTGTTTTTT.

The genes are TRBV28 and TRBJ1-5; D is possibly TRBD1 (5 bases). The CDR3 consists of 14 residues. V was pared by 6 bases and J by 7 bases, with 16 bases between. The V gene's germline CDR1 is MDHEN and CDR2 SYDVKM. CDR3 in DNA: TGTGCCAGCAGAGGCGGGGCTACTGAACAGCCCCAGCATTTT. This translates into CASRGGATEQPQHF.

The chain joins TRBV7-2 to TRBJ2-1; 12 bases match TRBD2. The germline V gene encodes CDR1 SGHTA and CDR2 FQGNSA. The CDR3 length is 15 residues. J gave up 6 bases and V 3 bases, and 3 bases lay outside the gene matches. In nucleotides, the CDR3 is TGTGCCAGCAGCTTGACTAGCGGGAGCCTCAATGAGCAGTTCTTC. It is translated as CASSLTSGSLNEQFF.

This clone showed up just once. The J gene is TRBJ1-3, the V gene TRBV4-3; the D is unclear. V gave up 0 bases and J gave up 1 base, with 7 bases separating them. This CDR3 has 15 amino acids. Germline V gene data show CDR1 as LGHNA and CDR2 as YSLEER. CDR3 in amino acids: CASSQESQSGNTIYF. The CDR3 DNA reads TGCGCCAGCAGCCAAGAATCACAGTCTGGAAACACCATATATTTT.

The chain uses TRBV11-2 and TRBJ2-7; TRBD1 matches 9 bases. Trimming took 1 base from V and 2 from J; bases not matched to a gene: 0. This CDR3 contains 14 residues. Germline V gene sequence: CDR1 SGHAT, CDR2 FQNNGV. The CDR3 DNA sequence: TGTGCCAGCAGCTTAGGGGACAGGGCCTACGAGCAGTACTTC. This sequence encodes CASSLGDRAYEQYF.

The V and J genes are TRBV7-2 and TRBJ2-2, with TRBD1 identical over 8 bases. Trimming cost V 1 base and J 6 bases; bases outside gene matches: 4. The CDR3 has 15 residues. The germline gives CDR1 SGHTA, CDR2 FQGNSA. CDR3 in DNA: TGTGCCAGCAGCTTAGGTGCCAGGGGGCCCGGGGAGCTGTTTTTT. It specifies CASSLGARGPGELFF.

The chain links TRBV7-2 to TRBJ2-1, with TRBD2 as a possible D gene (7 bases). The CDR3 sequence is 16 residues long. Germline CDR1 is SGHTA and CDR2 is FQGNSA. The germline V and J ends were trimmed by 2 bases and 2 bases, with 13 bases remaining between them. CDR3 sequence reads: CASSLQGGGAYNEQFF. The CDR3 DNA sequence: TGTGCCAGCAGCTTACAGGGCGGGGGCGCCTACAATGAGCAGTTCTTC.

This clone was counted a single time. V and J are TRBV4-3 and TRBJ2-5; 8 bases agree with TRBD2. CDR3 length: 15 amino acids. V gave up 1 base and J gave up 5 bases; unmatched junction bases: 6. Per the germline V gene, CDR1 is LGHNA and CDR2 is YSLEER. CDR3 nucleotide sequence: TGCGCCAGCAGCCAAGGCGCACGGGAGGGTGAGACCCAGTACTTC. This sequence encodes CASSQGAREGETQYF.